The present TCR beta chain was sequenced within a study of T-cell memory formation after mild COVID-19 listed by TCRdb under 2021. For the wider study: TCR sequence clusters from the two donors were found to be largely donor specific. Longitudinal TCRalpha and TCRbeta repertoire sequencing tracked T-cell clones expanding and contracting after mild COVID-19 in a couple of donors. Two young, previously healthy adult volunteers, one female and one male, were included in the cohort. Results and caveats for the whole study, not just this receptor: Balanced CD4/CD8 phenotypes were observed for clones contracting from day 15 to 85, whereas a bias towards CD4+ was observed for a second wave of clones expanding from day 15 to 37. SARS-CoV-2 specificity of the second-wave clones peaking on day 37 was not confirmed. The detection of some responding clones in pre-infection memory suggests that pre-existing cross-reactive memory T cells joined the SARS-CoV-2 response. Only a couple of mild cases were covered by the study, and larger cohorts that include severe cases with pre-infection samples were considered necessary. Contracting CD4+ clones turned up mainly in the CM and EM memory subsets, whereas EMRA was where CD8+ clones were enriched.

Sequenced using an Illumina NovaSeq 6000. TCRalpha and TCRbeta cDNA libraries were built by 5'RACE with constant-segment primers, adding sample barcodes and unique molecular identifiers. Trizol reagent was used to extract RNA from every sample. The libraries were amplified in two PCR steps, and the second step added a second sample barcode and Illumina TruSeq adapters. The libraries were sequenced on an Illumina NovaSeq using 2 x 150 bp paired-end reads. In the source study's methods: The reads were demultiplexed and collapsed into UMI-guided consensus sequences using migec v1.2.7. With mixcr v2.1.11, UMI consensuses were aligned to TRA and TRB V and J templates and assembled into clonotypes. A clonotype was counted as expanded or contracted only if both edgeR and NoisET called the change significant, with noise models trained on biological replicates. For edgeR calls, the thresholds were a false discovery rate-adjusted p below 0.01 and a log2 fold-change of 1. As an exploratory analysis of dynamics, max-normalized trajectories of the 1000 most abundant clonotypes were examined with PCA combined with hierarchical clustering. Separately sequenced CD4+ and CD8+ repertoires were used to assign the CD4 or CD8 phenotype of responding clones. The public sequencing data were trimmed at Q25 with fastp and processed into clonotypes with MiXCR by TCRdb, which kept only in-frame beta chains. Rows are combined by CDR3 protein, so each entry shows the most common genes and DNA. TCRdb assigned the V and J calls; the authors' analysis was not used. In all, the sample holds approximately 410,000 distinct CDR3 sequences, and less than 25% of those were seen once. Around 12% of the sample is in the top ten clones.

Its CDR3 holds 15 amino acids, cysteine through phenylalanine. The read is trimmed to its CDR3 DNA, 45 bases read in frame from base 1. The CDR1 and CDR2 encoded by the germline V gene are SGHVS and FNYEAQ. V and J lose 1 base and 5 bases, and a span of 14 bases separates them. Remarks on this clonotype: Its antigen remains unidentified. Base-call qualities are not available, and no considerably larger clone is one nucleotide away.

Ficoll-Paque density gradient centrifugation was used to isolate PBMCs. Sequenced input: PBMCs or a T cell subset sorted from them (not recorded which). The receptor was derived from an adult woman who had mild COVID-19 (a few samples of this study predate the infection). The sample titles of this study are shuffled in the database, so cell type and time point are left out; the donor was told from shared clones. This receptor chain uses TRBV7-6 and TRBJ1-1; no D gene can be assigned with confidence. CDR3 reads: CASSLGLEAGTEAFF. Read as DNA, the sequence is TGTGCCAGCAGCTTAGGTCTGGAAGCGGGAACTGAAGCTTTCTTT.